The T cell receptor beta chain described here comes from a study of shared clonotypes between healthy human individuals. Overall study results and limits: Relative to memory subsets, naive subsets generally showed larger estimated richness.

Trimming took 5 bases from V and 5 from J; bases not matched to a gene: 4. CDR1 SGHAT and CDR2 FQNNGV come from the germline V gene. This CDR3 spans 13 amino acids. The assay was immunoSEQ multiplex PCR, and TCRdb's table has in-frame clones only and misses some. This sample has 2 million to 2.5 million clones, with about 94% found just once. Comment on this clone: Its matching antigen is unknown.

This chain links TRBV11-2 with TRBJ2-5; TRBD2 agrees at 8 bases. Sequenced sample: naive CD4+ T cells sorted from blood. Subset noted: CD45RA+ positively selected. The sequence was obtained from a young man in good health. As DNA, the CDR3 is TGTGCCAGCAGCGAGACTAGCGTGGAGACCCAGTACTTC. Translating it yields CASSETSVETQYF.